Listed here are 13 T cell receptor beta chains from one sample, sequenced in a study of blood T cells in healthy people across ages. With a J-beta primer mix and a sample-barcoded 5' primer, a second PCR ran about 7 to 12 cycles. TCRdb ran MiXCR on the 5' RACE reads and lists one entry per CDR3 protein. The table lists approximately 1.5 million distinct CDR3 sequences, 42% of them singletons. Sequencing was done on a sample of blood. The receptors stem from a woman aged 18-35 years in good health.

Many counts were recorded for this clonotype. This rearrangement joins TRBV28 to TRBJ2-7; maybe TRBD1 (6 bases). CDR1 MDHEN and CDR2 SYDVKM come from the germline V gene. There are 13 residues in the CDR3. The V end was cut by 3 bases, the J end by 4 bases, with 10 bases between. The CDR3 DNA reads as TGTGCCAGCAGTTTTGGACAGCAGTACGAGCAGTACTTC. This codes for CASSFGQQYEQYF.

The chain uses TRBV11-2 and TRBJ1-1, with D possibly being TRBD1 (5 bases). The CDR3 totals 16 residues. V lost 5 bases and J lost 0, with 16 bases in between. Germline V gene sequence: CDR1 SGHAT, CDR2 FQNNGV. The CDR3 sequence is CASSPHPRALNTEAFF. DNA for the CDR3: TGTGCCAGCAGCCCACACCCCAGGGCCCTGAACACTGAAGCTTTCTTT.

As DNA, the CDR3 is TGTGCCAGCAGCTTGGACGGGACTAGCGGCTCCTACGAGCAGTACTTC. It yields the protein CASSLDGTSGSYEQYF. The chain links TRBV7-2 to TRBJ2-7; 11 nucleotides line up with TRBD2. CDR3 length: 16 residues. V dropped 3 bases and J dropped 0; count of bases not matched to a gene: 4. CDR1 is SGHTA and CDR2 is FQGNSA in the germline V gene.

This sequence joins TRBV7-9 and TRBJ2-2; 7 nucleotides agree with TRBD1. Germline V gives CDR1 SEHNR, CDR2 FQNEAQ (reference sequence). The CDR3 extends over 15 amino acids. The junction had 5 bases not matched to a gene; V was cut back by 5 bases and J by 2 bases. The CDR3, as DNA: TGTGCCAGCAGCACCAGACAGGGAAACACCGGGGAGCTGTTTTTT. Translated: CASSTRQGNTGELFF.

The chain recombines TRBV20-1 with TRBJ1-2; perhaps TRBD1 as D (5 bases). V was pared by 6 bases and J by 7 bases, with 21 bases between. The CDR3 sequence is 14 residues long. From germline, CDR1 is DFQATT and CDR2 SNEGSKA (reference sequence). CDR3 loop: CSADRGGQAPGYTF. The CDR3 coding sequence is TGCAGTGCCGATCGGGGCGGCCAGGCTCCTGGCTACACCTTC.

The chain employs TRBV4-2 and TRBJ1-2, with a tentative D call TRBD1 (6 bases). The V gene's germline CDR1 is LGHNA and CDR2 YNFKEQ. The CDR3 length is 14 residues. Trimming took off 0 bases at V and 7 bases at J, with 12 bases between the two ends. The CDR3 spells CASSQEQGTSGYTF. DNA of the CDR3: TGTGCCAGCAGCCAAGAGCAGGGGACGAGTGGCTACACCTTC.

This chain uses TRBV24-1 with TRBJ2-1; TRBD2 matches at 11 bases. Germline lookup yields CDR1 KGHDR and CDR2 SFDVKD. The CDR3 extends over 15 amino acids. Trimming cost V 0 bases and J 9 bases; bases outside gene matches: 3. The CDR3 region is CATSDLTSGSSEQFF. The CDR3 DNA sequence: TGTGCCACCAGTGATTTGACTAGCGGGAGCAGTGAGCAGTTCTTC.

The rearrangement links TRBV6-2 or TRBV6-3 to TRBJ1-5; D is unclear. The CDR3 is 17 amino acids. The germline CDR1 and CDR2 sequences are MNHEY and SVGEGT. Trimming pared 2 bases from V and 2 bases from J, leaving 16 bases between. DNA of the CDR3: TGTGCCAGCAGTTACGGGGTCGCCGGGTCGCGCAATCAGCCCCAGCATTTT. Translation gives CASSYGVAGSRNQPQHF.

The chain employs TRBV10-3 and TRBJ2-1, with D possibly matching TRBD1 (6 bases). CDR1 is ENHRY, CDR2 SYGVKD, per germline. The CDR3 is made up of 13 amino acids. V lost 10 bases and J 8 bases, leaving 18 bases between the germline ends. This CDR3 reads CATVSGQWDEQFF. The CDR3 DNA sequence: TGTGCCACAGTCTCCGGACAGTGGGATGAGCAGTTCTTC.

This chain joins TRBV29-1 and TRBJ2-7; perhaps TRBD1 as D (6 bases). The CDR3 sequence is 13 residues long. V lost 6 bases and J 3 bases, leaving 15 bases between the germline ends. CDR1 and CDR2 (germline): SQVTM, ANQGSEA. The CDR3 region has the DNA TGCAGCGTCACCCCGACAGGATTCTACGAGCAGTACTTC. This encodes CSVTPTGFYEQYF.

This clonotype was counted between two and nine times. V usage is TRBV19 and J usage is TRBJ2-7, with TRBD1 as a possible D gene (6 bases). This CDR3 is 13 amino acids long. Germline V lookup: CDR1 LNHDA, CDR2 SQIVND (reference sequence). V lost 6 bases and J 3 bases, leaving 12 bases between the germline ends. CDR3 DNA: TGTGCCAGTAGCCTATGGGACAACTACGAGCAGTACTTC. This sequence encodes CASSLWDNYEQYF. The full variable domain, in which reference TRBV19 and TRBJ2-7 provide the parts outside the CDR3, is DGGITQSPKYLFRKEGQNVTLSCEQNLNHDAMYWYRQDPGQGLRLIYYSQIVNDFQKGDIAEGYSVSREKKESFPLTVTSAQKNPTAFYLCASSLWDNYEQYFGPGTRLTVT.

V and J are TRBV19 and TRBJ2-1, with TRBD2 identical over 10 bases. Germline V gives CDR1 LNHDA, CDR2 SQIVND (reference sequence). The V segment lost 2 bases and the J segment 4 bases; nucleotides outside the gene matches: 11. The CDR3 covers 18 residues. This chain's CDR3 is CASSIKRSSGGSYNEQFF. In DNA form, the CDR3 reads TGTGCCAGTAGTATAAAAAGGAGTAGCGGGGGGTCTTACAATGAGCAGTTCTTC.

V usage is TRBV20-1 and J usage is TRBJ1-1; perhaps TRBD1 as D (5 bases). The CDR3 is 15 residues long. Germline loops: CDR1 DFQATT, CDR2 SNEGSKA (reference sequence). Trimming shortened V by 5 bases and J by 0 bases, and 16 bases separated the two germline ends. CDR3 DNA: TGCAGTGCTCGGAAGGGGACGGTGATGAACACTGAAGCTTTCTTT. Amino acid sequence: CSARKGTVMNTEAFF.